One sample yielded the 30 T cell receptor beta chains listed below, sequenced in a study of shared clonotypes between healthy human individuals. Sequencing used immunoSEQ multiplex PCR; TCRdb keeps in-frame clones, though not all of them. The data hold over 2 million clones, with roughly 92% observed a single time. Source material: naive CD4+ T cells from PBMCs. Documented subset: CD45RA+ positively selected. These TCRs come from a young man in good health. Some clones in this sample may be carry-over from other donors' samples.

The gene calls are TRBV5-1 and TRBJ1-4; 11 bases agree with TRBD1. V was clipped by 4 bases and J by 1 base; unmatched bases: 3. The length of the CDR3 is 16 residues. Germline values: CDR1 SGHRS, CDR2 YFSETQ. The CDR3 nucleotides are TGCGCCAGCAGCCCGGACAGGGGGCAAACTAATGAAAAACTGTTTTTT. This translates into CASSPDRGQTNEKLFF. Together with reference TRBV5-1 and TRBJ1-4, the CDR3 gives the full variable domain: KAGVTQTPRYLIKTRGQQVTLSCSPISGHRSVSWYQQTPGQGLQFLFEYFSETQRNKGNFPGRFSGRQFSNSRSEMNVSTLELGDSALYLCASSPDRGQTNEKLFFGSGTQLSVL.

V and J are TRBV5-1 and TRBJ2-7; D possibly corresponds to TRBD2 (6 bases). V dropped 0 bases and J dropped 2 bases, with 18 bases sitting between them. Germline-derived CDR1 and CDR2 are SGHRS and YFSETQ. This CDR3 region has 17 residues. This CDR3 reads CASSLGWRDPRPYEQYF. The DNA for the CDR3 is TGCGCCAGCAGCTTGGGATGGAGGGACCCTCGGCCCTACGAGCAGTACTTC.

CDR3 in amino acids: CASSLEWGSGANVLTF. CDR3 coding DNA: TGTGCCAGCAGCTTAGAGTGGGGATCCGGGGCCAACGTCCTGACTTTC. V and J are TRBV11-2 and TRBJ2-6, with D unresolved. Looked up from germline, CDR1 is SGHAT and CDR2 is FQNNGV. Trimming shortened V by 0 bases and J by 4 bases, and 10 bases separated the two germline ends. This CDR3 comprises 16 residues.

In regard to this clone: The sample has other DNA sequences that encode this CDR3 too. This chain connects TRBV5-1 to TRBJ2-7; D perhaps matches TRBD2 (6 bases). V lost 0 bases to trimming and J lost 2 bases, with 9 bases between them. Looked up from germline, CDR1 is SGHRS and CDR2 is YFSETQ. This CDR3 has 14 amino acids. Here the CDR3 reads CASSLDGGAYEQYF. The CDR3 DNA follows: TGCGCCAGCAGCTTGGACGGAGGGGCCTACGAGCAGTACTTC.

The V call is TRBV5-1, the J call TRBJ2-3; D is possibly TRBD1 (5 bases). The CDR3 contains 15 residues. V was clipped by 2 bases and J by 4 bases, with 14 bases between them. Germline V CDR1 and CDR2: SGHRS, YFSETQ. Written as DNA, the CDR3 is TGCGCCAGCAGCTTTTCAGGGTTGGGGTCAGATACGCAGTATTTT. Amino acid sequence: CASSFSGLGSDTQYF.

The rearrangement links TRBV11-1 to TRBJ2-7, with D possibly TRBD1 on 5 matching bases. The CDR3 runs to 12 residues. The germline CDR1 and CDR2 sequences are SGHAT and FQDESV (reference sequence). Trimming took 5 bases from V and 9 from J, leaving 14 bases between them. CDR3 loop: CASSRTGVGQYF. DNA of the CDR3: TGTGCCAGCAGCCGAACAGGTGTGGGGCAGTACTTC. The variable domain in full, with the rest retrieved from reference TRBV11-1 and TRBJ2-7, is EAEVAQSPRYKITEKSQAVAFWCDPISGHATLYWYRQILGQGPELLVQFQDESVVDDSQLPKDRFSAERLKGVDSTLKIQPAELGDSAMYLCASSRTGVGQYFGPGTRLTVT.

The chain couples TRBV29-1 to TRBJ1-4, with 9 nucleotides matching TRBD1. V shed 1 base, J shed 4 bases, and the junction held 1 base outside the gene matches. This CDR3 has 14 residues. CDR1 and CDR2 (germline): SQVTM, ANQGSEA. The CDR3 DNA sequence: TGCAGCGTTGAAGGGGGACAGGGTAATGAAAAACTGTTTTTT. The encoded protein is CSVEGGQGNEKLFF. Complete variable domain (other parts from reference TRBV29-1 and TRBJ1-4): SAVISQKPSRDICQRGTSLTIQCQVDSQVTMMFWYRQQPGQSLTLIATANQGSEATYESGFVIDKFPISRPNLTFSTLTVSNMSPEDSSIYLCSVEGGQGNEKLFFGSGTQLSVL.

This clone was recorded only once. The rearrangement uses TRBV2 and TRBJ2-1; no reliable D call. This CDR3 region has 13 residues. CDR1 and CDR2 (germline): SNHLY, FYNNEI. Trimming pared 8 bases from V and 5 bases from J, leaving 13 bases between. CDR3 coding DNA: TGTGCCAGCTCGGTGATTCGGCACAATGAGCAGTTCTTC. This gives the protein CASSVIRHNEQFF.

The chain has TRBV10-1 and TRBJ2-7; 9 bases agree with TRBD1. J gave up 2 bases and V 6 bases, and 5 bases lay outside the gene matches. The CDR3 loop spans 14 amino acids. Germline V gene lookup returns CDR1 WNHNN and CDR2 SYGVQD (reference sequence). CDR3 coding DNA: TGCGCCAGCAGCCGGGACAGGGATACCTACGAGCAGTACTTC. Protein sequence: CASSRDRDTYEQYF.

The genes are TRBV6-1 and TRBJ1-5; tentative D call: TRBD1 (5 bases). Looked up from germline, CDR1 is MNHNS and CDR2 is SASEGT. This CDR3 spans 15 amino acids. Trimming stripped 4 bases from V and 0 bases from J, with 10 bases between. This CDR3 reads CASSGFGGSNQPQHF. The CDR3 DNA is TGTGCCAGCAGTGGTTTCGGGGGTAGCAATCAGCCCCAGCATTTT.

The V gene is TRBV5-1, the J gene TRBJ2-1; D might be TRBD2 (5 bases). V dropped 6 bases and J dropped 2 bases, with 18 bases sitting between them. This CDR3 has 16 residues. CDR1 is SGHRS and CDR2 is YFSETQ in the germline V gene. Here the CDR3 DNA reads TGCGCCAGCACCGATACGGCGGGCAATACCTACAATGAGCAGTTCTTC. Protein product: CASTDTAGNTYNEQFF.

The rearrangement links TRBV10-3 to TRBJ2-1; D gene unclear. Trimming removed 0 bases from V and 4 bases from J, with 13 bases in between. CDR3 length equals 16 residues. Germline values: CDR1 ENHRY, CDR2 SYGVKD. The CDR3 protein is CAISESIAPSYNEQFF. DNA of the CDR3: TGTGCCATCAGTGAGTCGATAGCCCCTAGTTACAATGAGCAGTTCTTC.

Regarding this clone: In the same sample, other DNA sequences code for this CDR3. The chain carries TRBV11-2 and TRBJ2-7, with D possibly matching TRBD2 (7 bases). The CDR3 spans 14 residues. Trimming pared 10 bases from V and 4 bases from J, leaving 20 bases between. Germline V gene sequence: CDR1 SGHAT, CDR2 FQNNGV. The chain's CDR3 is CAISRGQGRYEQYF. As DNA, the CDR3 is TGTGCCATTTCGCGGGGGCAGGGGAGATACGAGCAGTACTTC.

The chain carries TRBV14 and TRBJ2-7; tentatively, D is TRBD2 (5 bases). The CDR3 runs to 14 residues. The germline gives CDR1 SGHDN, CDR2 FVKESK. V lost 5 bases, J lost 2 bases, and 13 bases lay in between. The DNA for the CDR3 is TGTGCCAGCAGCAAGGGCAGAGGGACCTACGAGCAGTACTTC. As protein: CASSKGRGTYEQYF.

This clone was counted only a few times. The gene calls are TRBV11-3 and TRBJ1-1; D is undetermined. V lost 5 bases and J 0 bases, leaving 16 bases between the germline ends. This CDR3 is 16 amino acids long. Germline V gene sequence: CDR1 SGHNT, CDR2 YENEEA. This CDR3 reads CASSPVEEDVNTEAFF. CDR3 coding DNA: TGTGCCAGCAGCCCGGTGGAAGAAGACGTGAACACTGAAGCTTTCTTT.

The chain combines TRBV29-1 with TRBJ2-2, with D unresolved. The CDR3 extends over 14 amino acids. Trimming stripped 6 bases from V and 0 bases from J, with 11 bases between. Germline V lookup: CDR1 SQVTM, CDR2 ANQGSEA. The DNA for the CDR3 is TGCAGCGTCTCACGGTTGACGAACACCGGGGAGCTGTTTTTT. Its protein is CSVSRLTNTGELFF.

The J gene is TRBJ2-3, the V gene TRBV25-1, with 10 bases that match TRBD2. With 4 bases clipped from V and 5 bases from J, the junction kept 9 bases outside the gene matches. This CDR3 has 16 residues. From germline, CDR1 is MGHDK and CDR2 SYGVNS. The CDR3 coding sequence is TGTGCCAGCAGTGCAAGCGGGAGGGCATTACTAGATACGCAGTATTTT. Protein sequence: CASSASGRALLDTQYF.

As concerns this clone: Other nucleotide sequences in the sample specify the same CDR3. The chain recombines TRBV7-9 with TRBJ2-3; D gene unclear. Germline CDR1 is SEHNR and CDR2 is FQNEAQ (reference sequence). Trimming pared 3 bases from V and 1 base from J, leaving 8 bases between. This CDR3 spans 14 amino acids. This CDR3 reads CASSLLGGTDTQYF. For the CDR3, the DNA is TGTGCCAGCAGCTTGTTGGGTGGCACAGATACGCAGTATTTT.

The J gene is TRBJ1-1, the V gene TRBV4-2; 9 bases fit TRBD1. Germline-derived CDR1 and CDR2 are LGHNA and YNFKEQ. The CDR3 consists of 14 residues. V was clipped by 3 bases and J by 5 bases; unmatched bases: 4. CDR3 DNA sequence: TGTGCCAGCAGCCAGGGACAGGGTCGAACTGAAGCTTTCTTT. Protein sequence: CASSQGQGRTEAFF.

The V and J genes are TRBV2 and TRBJ2-1, with D perhaps TRBD2 (5 bases). Looked up from germline, CDR1 is SNHLY and CDR2 is FYNNEI. There are 13 residues in the CDR3. Trimming pared 9 bases from V and 12 bases from J, leaving 21 bases between. The CDR3 DNA reads TGTGCCAGTGTTACAAGAAATCTAGAGGGGCAGTTCTTC. Protein: CASVTRNLEGQFF.

The CDR3 region is CAWSVVGLGNSPLHF. Here the CDR3 DNA reads TGTGCCTGGAGTGTAGTGGGCCTGGGGAATTCACCCCTCCACTTT. The chain joins TRBV30 to TRBJ1-6; D unclear. Trimming removed 0 bases from V and 7 bases from J, with 13 bases in between. In germline, CDR1 is GTSNPN, CDR2 SVGIG (reference sequence). This CDR3 region has 15 residues.

The rearrangement uses TRBV28 and TRBJ2-4; D might be TRBD1 (6 bases). The CDR3 totals 12 residues. Germline-derived CDR1 and CDR2 are MDHEN and SYDVKM. Trimming took 6 bases from V and 5 from J, leaving 8 bases between them. CDR3 loop: CASRQGQNIQYF. For the CDR3, the DNA is TGTGCCAGCAGACAGGGCCAAAACATTCAGTACTTC. The full variable domain, its missing parts supplied by reference TRBV28 and TRBJ2-4, is DVKVTQSSRYLVKRTGEKVFLECVQDMDHENMFWYRQDPGLGLRLIYFSYDVKMKEKGDIPEGYSVSREKKERFSLILESASTNQTSMYLCASRQGQNIQYFGAGTRLSVL.

This CDR3 reads CASSLQGSKNTGELFF. CDR3 sequence (DNA): TGTGCCAGCAGCTTACAGGGGAGCAAGAACACCGGGGAGCTGTTTTTT. The chain is built from TRBV9 and TRBJ2-2; TRBD1 matches at 7 bases. The germline V gene encodes CDR1 SGDLS and CDR2 YYNGEE. The trim removed 4 bases at V and 1 base at J, leaving 7 bases unmatched. The length of the CDR3 is 16 residues.

Notes on this clone: The same CDR3 arises from other DNA sequences in this sample as well. This chain joins TRBV28 and TRBJ1-2; 7 bases are shared with TRBD1. Trimming took 5 bases from V and 5 from J; bases not matched to a gene: 8. The CDR3 contains 14 residues. The germline V gene encodes CDR1 MDHEN and CDR2 SYDVKM. CDR3 loop: CASSPGDSPYGYTF. The CDR3 bases are TGTGCCAGCAGTCCCGGGGACAGTCCTTATGGCTACACCTTC.

This clone was recorded a few times. The J gene is TRBJ1-6, the V gene TRBV6-5; D not resolved. Trimming took off 6 bases at V and 0 bases at J, with 3 bases between the two ends. Per germline, CDR1 MNHEY and CDR2 SVGAGI. The CDR3 consists of 13 residues. CDR3 amino acids: CASRSSYNSPLHF. CDR3 sequence (DNA): TGTGCCAGCAGGAGCTCCTATAATTCACCCCTCCACTTT.

The sample holds a few counts of this clone. Written as DNA, the CDR3 is TGTGCCAGCAGTGGGTTAGGGGGTGGAAACACCATATATTTT. Protein product: CASSGLGGGNTIYF. The V and J genes are TRBV6-1 and TRBJ1-3, with D possibly TRBD1 on 6 matching bases. V dropped 4 bases and J dropped 3 bases, with 10 bases sitting between them. CDR3 length equals 14 residues. Germline CDR1 is MNHNS and CDR2 is SASEGT.

V gene TRBV6-6 combines with J gene TRBJ2-6, with D possibly being TRBD2 (5 bases). Germline V gene lookup returns CDR1 MNHNY and CDR2 SVGAGI (reference sequence). CDR3 length: 14 amino acids. The V gene lost 5 bases and the J gene lost 2 bases, with 7 bases spanning the gap. CDR3 bases: TGTGCCAGCAGTCGGGATCCTGGGGCCAACGTCCTGACTTTC. This sequence encodes CASSRDPGANVLTF.

The chain joins TRBV15 to TRBJ2-7; 7 bases map to TRBD1. J gave up 3 bases and V 5 bases, and 7 bases lay outside the gene matches. The germline V gene encodes CDR1 LNHNV and CDR2 YYDKDF (reference sequence). CDR3 size: 14 residues. CDR3 nucleotide sequence: TGTGCCACCAGCGCTCACAGGGGTATCTACGAGCAGTACTTC. Encoded protein: CATSAHRGIYEQYF.

The V call is TRBV5-1, the J call TRBJ2-3; 10 bases are a match to TRBD1. Trimming at V came to 3 bases and at J to 0 bases, leaving 10 bases not matched to a gene. Per germline, CDR1 SGHRS and CDR2 YFSETQ. This CDR3 region has 18 residues. The CDR3 spells CASSSEPGQGSSTDTQYF. The CDR3 DNA reads as TGCGCCAGCAGCTCCGAACCGGGACAGGGGTCTAGCACAGATACGCAGTATTTT.

The CDR3 sequence is CASSPLGIVGADTQYF. CDR3 DNA: TGTGCCAGCAGCCCCCTGGGTATTGTGGGGGCAGATACGCAGTATTTT. V gene TRBV9 combines with J gene TRBJ2-3; D possibly matches TRBD1 or TRBD2 (5 bases each). Germline V gene sequence: CDR1 SGDLS, CDR2 YYNGEE. Trimming shortened V by 4 bases and J by 4 bases, and 19 bases separated the two germline ends. This CDR3 contains 16 residues.